This T cell receptor beta chain was retrieved from a study of cytomegalovirus exposure and HLA in healthy donors. Per the germline V gene, CDR1 is GTSNPN and CDR2 is SVGIG (reference sequence). CDR3 length: 12 amino acids. The ends were cut back, 2 bases at V and 4 bases at J, with 9 bases in the middle. 13 Jbeta primers and 60 Vbeta primers were used for the PCR. Only in-frame clones appear in the TCRdb table, and some are missing; sequencing was by immunoSEQ multiplex PCR. This table has about 52,000 clones, around 52% appearing once. The receptor's source is a human donor in good health. The sample comprised PBMCs. The chain links TRBV30 to TRBJ2-7, with D perhaps TRBD2 (5 bases). The DNA for the CDR3 is TGTGCCTGGAGTCACGGGGAGTACGAGCAGTACTTC. Encoded protein: CAWSHGEYEQYF.